This T cell receptor (beta chain) emerged from a study of blood T cell repertoires in COVID-19. This clone appeared a few times. TCRdb keeps only in-frame clones here, not all; method: immunoSEQ multiplex PCR. The sample consists of about 58,000 clones, roughly 77% of them appearing once. With 4 bases removed from V and 7 bases from J, the gap between germline ends came to 12 bases. The length of the CDR3 is 14 residues. Germline loops: CDR1 SGDLS, CDR2 YYNGEE. The sample was peripheral blood. This chain uses TRBV9 with TRBJ1-6; unclear D gene. The sequence derives from a man in his fifties or sixties with COVID-19, enrolled during active disease. CDR3 residues: CASSPEEPNSPLHF. The CDR3 nucleotides read TGTGCCAGCAGCCCCGAGGAGCCGAATTCACCCCTCCACTTT.